This T cell receptor (beta chain) was obtained from a study of T-cell memory formation after mild COVID-19. On the study more broadly: Each donor largely had its own TCR clusters.

5'RACE, which relied on constant-segment primers, yielded TCR alpha and TCR beta cDNA libraries carrying sample barcodes and UMIs. In TCRdb, the 5' RACE reads were re-called with MiXCR into one record per CDR3 protein. The repertoire holds approximately 100,000 distinct CDR3 sequences, with roughly 25% as singletons. The source is a young man who had mild COVID-19 (a few samples of this study predate the infection). Cell type and time point are not known. Sequenced: PBMCs or a T cell subset sorted from them (not recorded which).

CDR3 loop: CASSYSLTGTYEQYF. DNA of the CDR3: TGTGCCAGCAGTTACTCGCTAACAGGGACATACGAGCAGTACTTC. J is TRBJ2-7 and V is TRBV6-5; tentatively, D is TRBD1 (6 bases). This CDR3 region has 15 residues. The germline V gene has CDR1 MNHEY and CDR2 SVGAGI. The V end lost 0 bases, the J end lost 4 bases, and 13 bases lay between the germline ends.